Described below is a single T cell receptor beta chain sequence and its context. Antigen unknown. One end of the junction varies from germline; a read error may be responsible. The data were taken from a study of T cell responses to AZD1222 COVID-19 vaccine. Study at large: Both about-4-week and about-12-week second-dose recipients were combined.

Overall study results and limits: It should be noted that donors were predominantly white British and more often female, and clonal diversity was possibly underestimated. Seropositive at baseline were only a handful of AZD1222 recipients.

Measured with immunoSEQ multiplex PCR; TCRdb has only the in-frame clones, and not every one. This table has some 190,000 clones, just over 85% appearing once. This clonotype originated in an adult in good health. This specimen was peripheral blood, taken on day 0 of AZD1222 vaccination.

CDR3 nucleotides: TGTGCCAGCAGCGGAACAATTAATGCAAAACTGTTTTTT. Residues: CASSGTINAKLFF. V is TRBV7-9 and J is TRBJ1-4, with unresolved D. The CDR3 sequence is 13 residues long. Germline V gene sequence: CDR1 SEHNR, CDR2 FQNEAQ (reference sequence).